The next 2 T cell receptor beta chains were all read from a single sample in a study of T cells in localized non-small cell lung cancer (dated by TCRdb to about 2020). Receptor amplification or capture employed the immunoSEQ multiplex PCR assay. TCRdb took this table from immuneACCESS and kept in-frame rearrangements with V and J called. Such tables lack part of the clones; where checked against another copy, unresolved V genes explain under half of the gap, and the rest is unexplained. The sample contains fewer than 35,000 clones, 85% to 90% of them found a single time. Roughly 2.9% of the sample is taken by the ten largest. The source was peripheral blood, collected before any cancer treatment. These receptors were obtained from a female donor aged 60 or older with stage I lung adenocarcinoma.

This rearrangement joins TRBV30 to TRBJ1-4; 9 bases align to TRBD1. The V segment lost 3 bases and the J segment 8 bases; nucleotides outside the gene matches: 4. Germline loops: CDR1 GTSNPN, CDR2 SVGIG (reference sequence). This CDR3 is 13 amino acids long. This CDR3 is CAWSDRGGEKLFF. CDR3 nucleotides: TGTGCCTGGAGCGACAGGGGGGGAGAAAAACTGTTTTTT.

The genes are TRBV7-9 and TRBJ1-2, with D perhaps TRBD1 (5 bases). The V and J ends lost 11 bases and 3 bases respectively, with 16 bases between them. Germline values: CDR1 SEHNR, CDR2 FQNEAQ (reference sequence). The CDR3 extends over 13 amino acids. CDR3 sequence reads: CAGSRVVDYGYTF. CDR3 nucleotide sequence: TGTGCCGGCTCCAGGGTCGTGGACTATGGCTACACCTTC.